One sample yielded the 30 T cell receptor beta chains listed below, sequenced in a study of a mutant IDH1 vaccine in newly diagnosed glioma. No antigen is known for these receptors. As for time point: week 47, end of study. Topical imiquimod accompanied each vaccine dose, which consisted of 300 ug of mutant IDH1 20-mer peptide. The assay was immunoSEQ multiplex PCR, and TCRdb's table has in-frame clones only and misses some. The repertoire holds tens of thousands of clones, with roughly four fifths as singletons. Material: PBMCs, obtained from a glioma patient whose treatment included an IDH1 peptide vaccine. These receptor sequences come from a man aged 35 to 55 with glioma.

The chain couples TRBV12-5 to TRBJ2-5, with 7 bases aligning to TRBD1. The better agreement between TRBJ2-7 and the DNA end casts doubt on the J call. The CDR3 consists of 13 residues. Germline CDR1 LGHNT, CDR2 FRNRAP. The CDR3 loop is CATSRDRSYEQYF. CDR3 nucleotides: TGTGCTACCAGTCGGGACAGATCCTACGAGCAGTACTTC.

The sample holds a few counts of this clone. This sequence joins TRBV4-2 and TRBJ2-1, with D perhaps TRBD2 (5 bases). This CDR3 has 16 residues. CDR1 is LGHNA, CDR2 YNFKEQ, per germline. V lost 1 base, J lost 4 bases, and 14 bases lay in between. The CDR3 region has the DNA TGTGCCAGCAGCCAAGGATTGACGCTAGCTTACAATGAGCAGTTCTTC. Translation gives CASSQGLTLAYNEQFF.

The genes are TRBV18 and TRBJ2-2, with 8 bases lining up with TRBD1. The V and J ends lost 3 bases and 0 bases, in that order; junction bases with no gene match: 6. Germline-derived CDR1 and CDR2 are KGHSH and LQKENI. CDR3 length: 17 residues. The CDR3 nucleotides read TGTGCCAGCTCACCTAATCCAGGGGGCTCGAACACCGGGGAGCTGTTTTTT. It translates to CASSPNPGGSNTGELFF.

This clone showed up just a few times. The V call is TRBV5-1, the J call TRBJ2-1; maybe TRBD1 (5 bases). There are 14 residues in the CDR3. V lost 5 bases to trimming and J lost 5 bases, with 14 bases between them. Germline V CDR1 and CDR2: SGHRS, YFSETQ. CDR3 bases: TGCGCCAGCAGGCTCCGACAGTCAAACAATGAGCAGTTCTTC. It is translated as CASRLRQSNNEQFF.

The chain uses TRBV18 and TRBJ1-6, with D perhaps TRBD1 (5 bases). Germline CDR1 reads KGHSH; CDR2 reads LQKENI. V lost 2 bases to trimming and J lost 7 bases, with 9 bases between them. There are 14 residues in the CDR3. The CDR3 nucleotides read TGTGCCAGCTCACCAGGGGCAGCCAATTCACCCCTCCACTTT. Translated, it gives CASSPGAANSPLHF.

In this sample, this clone turned up a few times. The J gene is TRBJ2-7, the V gene TRBV7-9, with D perhaps TRBD2 (6 bases). Germline V CDR1 and CDR2: SEHNR, FQNEAQ (reference sequence). The CDR3 has 14 amino acids. V lost 1 base and J lost 2, with 9 bases in between. The CDR3: CASSLVGGTYEQYF. The CDR3 DNA is TGTGCCAGCAGCTTAGTAGGCGGGACCTACGAGCAGTACTTC.

The V call is TRBV29-1, the J call TRBJ2-7; 11 bases fit TRBD2. The CDR3 runs 14 residues. Trimming at V came to 6 bases and at J to 1 base, leaving 5 bases not matched to a gene. Germline assignment: CDR1 SQVTM and CDR2 ANQGSEA. This CDR3 is CSVDGLAGSYEQYF. DNA of the CDR3: TGCAGCGTAGATGGACTAGCGGGTTCCTACGAGCAGTACTTC.

This clone was picked up one time. This rearrangement joins TRBV6-5 to TRBJ1-6; D gene uncertain. With 0 bases removed from V and 10 bases from J, the gap between germline ends came to 13 bases. CDR3 size: 15 residues. Germline V lookup: CDR1 MNHEY, CDR2 SVGAGI. CDR3 loop: CASSYSIQSPSPLHF. CDR3 coding DNA: TGTGCCAGCAGTTACTCGATCCAGTCCCCATCACCCCTCCACTTT.

This chain connects TRBV7-8 to TRBJ1-5; D call uncertain. Germline V gene lookup returns CDR1 SGHVS and CDR2 FQNEAQ. The CDR3 has 14 amino acids. Trimming shortened V by 6 bases and J by 4 bases, and 13 bases separated the two germline ends. CDR3 sequence reads: CASSFGRRNQPQHF. DNA for the CDR3: TGTGCCAGCAGTTTCGGCCGGCGGAATCAGCCCCAGCATTTT.

This clone was counted a few times. The chain is built from TRBV19 and TRBJ1-1, with a tentative D call TRBD1 (5 bases). Trimming took off 7 bases at V and 3 bases at J, with 15 bases between the two ends. Germline-derived CDR1 and CDR2 are LNHDA and SQIVND (reference sequence). The CDR3 is 14 amino acids. The CDR3 reads CASTAGSGDTEAFF. CDR3 nucleotides: TGTGCCAGTACCGCAGGGTCCGGGGACACTGAAGCTTTCTTT.

The chain carries TRBV5-4 and TRBJ1-2; D may be TRBD1 (5 bases). Trimming took off 0 bases at V and 4 bases at J, with 10 bases between the two ends. The CDR3 has 14 residues. CDR1 SGHNT and CDR2 YYREEE come from the germline V gene (reference sequence). CDR3 nucleotide sequence: TGTGCCAGCAGCTTGGAGGGGAGTCCCTATGGCTACACCTTC. This codes for CASSLEGSPYGYTF. The full variable domain, with the rest looked up from reference TRBV5-4 and TRBJ1-2, is ETGVTQSPTHLIKTRGQQVTLRCSSQSGHNTVSWYQQALGQGPQFIFQYYREEENGRGNFPPRFSGLQFPNYSSELNVNALELDDSALYLCASSLEGSPYGYTFGSGTRLTVV.

V gene TRBV7-2 combines with J gene TRBJ1-1; possibly TRBD1 for D (6 bases). CDR1 SGHTA and CDR2 FQGNSA come from the germline V gene. Trimming took 4 bases from V and 6 from J, leaving 18 bases between them. The CDR3 length is 15 residues. The CDR3 is CASSSLRSGGPEAFF. The CDR3 region has the DNA TGTGCCAGCAGCTCCTTAAGGTCGGGGGGCCCTGAAGCTTTCTTT.

The chain recombines TRBV6-5 with TRBJ2-7; D uncertain. The CDR3 totals 13 residues. In germline, CDR1 is MNHEY, CDR2 SVGAGI. The ends were cut back, 2 bases at V and 3 bases at J, with 8 bases in the middle. The CDR3 sequence is CASSYGTIYEQYF. The CDR3 nucleotides read TGTGCCAGCAGTTACGGAACTATCTACGAGCAGTACTTC.

This chain links TRBV18 with TRBJ2-1; 12 bases are shared with TRBD2. With 4 bases clipped from V and 8 bases from J, the junction kept 9 bases outside the gene matches. The CDR3 covers 16 residues. The germline V gene encodes CDR1 KGHSH and CDR2 LQKENI. CDR3 residues: CASSQKTSGSGDEQFF. In DNA form, the CDR3 reads TGTGCCAGCTCACAGAAGACTAGCGGGAGTGGGGATGAGCAGTTCTTC.

For this clone: Other DNA sequences within the sample encode an identical CDR3. The rearrangement links TRBV9 to TRBJ1-1, with D tentatively TRBD1 (6 bases). This CDR3 spans 17 amino acids. V lost 2 bases to trimming and J lost 5 bases, with 22 bases between them. CDR1 is SGDLS, CDR2 YYNGEE, per germline. The CDR3 DNA sequence: TGTGCCAGCAGCGTGCAGGTAGAGGGGACAAGAAGAACTGAAGCTTTCTTT. This translates into CASSVQVEGTRRTEAFF.

The chain is built from TRBV9 and TRBJ2-1; tentative D call: TRBD2 (5 bases). Trimming removed 0 bases from V and 6 bases from J, with 13 bases in between. The V gene's germline CDR1 is SGDLS and CDR2 YYNGEE. This CDR3 comprises 15 residues. The CDR3 protein is CASSVAGLGINEQFF. CDR3 nucleotide sequence: TGTGCCAGCAGCGTAGCGGGGTTGGGGATCAATGAGCAGTTCTTC.

This rearrangement joins TRBV13 to TRBJ2-7, with 8 positions matching TRBD1. There are 16 residues in the CDR3. Germline loops: CDR1 PRHDT, CDR2 FYEKMQ (reference sequence). J gave up 1 base and V 5 bases, and 10 bases lay outside the gene matches. The CDR3 DNA is TGTGCCAGCAGCACCGGACAGGGCTTGAGGTCCTACGAGCAGTACTTC. Amino acids: CASSTGQGLRSYEQYF.

This rearrangement joins TRBV7-2 to TRBJ2-5, with a tentative D call TRBD2 (6 bases). Trimming took off 5 bases at V and 1 base at J, with 8 bases between the two ends. This CDR3 has 13 residues. Germline V gene data show CDR1 as SGHTA and CDR2 as FQGNSA. Here the CDR3 reads CASSRDFQETQYF. The CDR3 DNA reads as TGTGCCAGCAGCCGGGACTTCCAAGAGACCCAGTACTTC.

The chain has TRBV2 and TRBJ2-1; TRBD2 is a possible D gene (6 bases). Germline CDR1 reads SNHLY; CDR2 reads FYNNEI. The germline V and J ends were trimmed by 6 bases and 0 bases, with 15 bases remaining between them. The CDR3 loop spans 16 amino acids. CDR3: CASSSTRGSSYNEQFF. The DNA of the CDR3 is TGTGCCAGCAGCTCCACCCGGGGGAGCTCCTACAATGAGCAGTTCTTC.

The chain links TRBV10-3 to TRBJ2-5; 9 bases are a match to TRBD1. Germline V gives CDR1 ENHRY, CDR2 SYGVKD. The CDR3 has 14 amino acids. Trimming removed 6 bases from V and 4 bases from J; junction bases left unmatched: 6. The CDR3 nucleotides read TGTGCCATCAGGAACAGGGGGCGCGGAGAGACCCAGTACTTC. It is translated as CAIRNRGRGETQYF.

The V gene is TRBV18, the J gene TRBJ2-3; 10 bases line up with TRBD2. Germline V gene data show CDR1 as KGHSH and CDR2 as LQKENI. The CDR3 is 22 residues long. With V trimmed by 7 bases and J by 1 base, 26 bases remained unmatched. The chain's CDR3 is CASCPGQILDLAGAYCTDTQYF. CDR3 nucleotide sequence: TGTGCCAGCTGCCCCGGACAGATCCTAGATCTAGCGGGAGCATATTGCACAGATACGCAGTATTTT.

The chain is built from TRBV4-3 and TRBJ2-3; D possibly matches TRBD1 or TRBD2 (5 bases each). Germline V gene data show CDR1 as LGHNA and CDR2 as YSLEER. Trimming left V 1 base short and J 5 bases short, with 16 bases between. This CDR3 spans 16 amino acids. The DNA of the CDR3 is TGCGCCAGCAGCCAAGGAGGGGTGCTCAAGAGAGATACGCAGTATTTT. Its protein is CASSQGGVLKRDTQYF.

The CDR3: CASSAGRRNEKLFF. The CDR3 nucleotides are TGTGCCAGCAGTGCGGGACGGAGGAATGAAAAACTGTTTTTT. V is TRBV6-5 and J is TRBJ1-4; possibly TRBD1 for D (5 bases). CDR1 and CDR2 (germline): MNHEY, SVGAGI. The CDR3 sequence is 14 residues long. Trimming took off 5 bases at V and 5 bases at J, with 12 bases between the two ends.

This chain uses TRBV7-8 with TRBJ1-1; 7 positions agree with TRBD1. There are 15 residues in the CDR3. Looked up from germline, CDR1 is SGHVS and CDR2 is FQNEAQ. The CDR3 nucleotides are TGTGTCGTGAACCAGGGACAGCTCTTGAACACTGAAGCTTTCTTT. As protein: CVVNQGQLLNTEAFF.

This clone was detected ten times or more. V and J are TRBV12-5 and TRBJ2-3; 13 positions agree with TRBD2. Unmatched junction bases numbered 4, after V lost 6 bases and J lost 4 bases. Germline lookup yields CDR1 LGHNT and CDR2 FRNRAP. The CDR3 runs to 15 residues. In DNA, the CDR3 is TGTGCTAGTGGCCTAGGACTAGCGGGAGCAGATACGCAGTATTTT. Encoded protein: CASGLGLAGADTQYF.

J is TRBJ2-6 and V is TRBV7-2; D gene unclear. Trimming took 6 bases from V and 7 from J, leaving 10 bases between them. The CDR3 has 13 residues. Germline CDR1 is SGHTA and CDR2 is FQGNSA. The chain's CDR3 is CASSPNVANVLTF. The CDR3 region has the DNA TGTGCCAGCAGTCCGAACGTCGCCAACGTCCTGACTTTC.

This sequence joins TRBV4-2 and TRBJ2-7; 9 bases agree with TRBD1. V was pared by 4 bases and J by 0 bases, with 7 bases of the junction left unmatched. There are 16 residues in the CDR3. Germline assignment: CDR1 LGHNA and CDR2 YNFKEQ. The CDR3 is CASSPPDRGPSYEQYF. Written as DNA, the CDR3 is TGTGCCAGCAGCCCCCCGGACAGGGGCCCCTCCTACGAGCAGTACTTC.

This chain connects TRBV19 to TRBJ1-2; D might be TRBD1 (5 bases). The ends were cut back, 3 bases at V and 3 bases at J, with 8 bases in the middle. The CDR3 is 13 residues long. The germline V gene has CDR1 LNHDA and CDR2 SQIVND (reference sequence). The CDR3 is CASSMDIHYGYTF. CDR3 coding DNA: TGTGCCAGTAGTATGGACATACACTATGGCTACACCTTC.

This clone was observed a handful of times. This rearrangement joins TRBV25-1 to TRBJ2-1; D remains unclear. This CDR3 contains 14 residues. V lost 5 bases and J lost 5, with 13 bases in between. CDR1 is MGHDK and CDR2 is SYGVNS in the germline V gene. DNA for the CDR3: TGTGCCAGCAGTCCTAAGGACGGCCACAATGAGCAGTTCTTC. Encoded protein: CASSPKDGHNEQFF. Full variable domain (missing parts from reference TRBV25-1 and TRBJ2-1): EADIYQTPRYLVIGTGKKITLECSQTMGHDKMYWYQQDPGMELHLIHYSYGVNSTEKGDLSSESTVSRIRTEHFPLTLESARPSHTSQYLCASSPKDGHNEQFFGPGTRLTVL.

The V and J genes are TRBV2 and TRBJ2-7; D is perhaps TRBD2 (5 bases). The germline V gene has CDR1 SNHLY and CDR2 FYNNEI. Trimming removed 3 bases from V and 5 bases from J, with 11 bases in between. The CDR3 consists of 13 residues. CDR3 nucleotide sequence: TGTGCCAGCAGTGACGAGGGAGTCAACGAGCAGTACTTC. Translation: CASSDEGVNEQYF.